This record covers a single TCR beta chain. The target antigen is unknown. The data were obtained in a study of shared clonotypes between healthy human individuals. Study conclusions and caveats: Rarefaction revealed incomplete sorted-subset sequencing despite large depth. Researchers found naive subsets generally carried larger estimated richness than memory subsets.

CD4+ cells yielded CD45RA+ naive and CD45RA-negative memory subsets. Sorted-subset replicate PCR reactions were performed with roughly 200 ng DNA, corresponding to about 32,000 T cell genomes. Repertoires were generated with immunoSEQ multiplex PCR, while TCRdb's copy carries only in-frame clones and drops some. Of approximately 700,000 clones in the sample, around 78% are singletons; the top ten hold around 1.8%. Sequenced material: memory CD4+ T cells sorted from blood. Subset given: CD45RA-negative fraction. This receptor was taken from a woman younger than 45 in good health.

CDR3 coding DNA: TGTGCCAGCAGTCACAAAGGGACTAGCGGACCCTACGAGCAGTACTTC. Protein: CASSHKGTSGPYEQYF. The rearrangement uses TRBV28 and TRBJ2-7; 11 bases fit TRBD2. V lost 5 bases, J lost 2 bases, and 8 bases stayed unmatched. CDR3 length: 16 amino acids. Germline V gives CDR1 MDHEN, CDR2 SYDVKM.